Following are 22 T cell receptor beta chains from one sample sequenced in a study of shared clonotypes between healthy human individuals. Some clones are missing from TCRdb's copy, which holds only in-frame ones; the method was immunoSEQ multiplex PCR. This sample has about 1.5 million clones; around 97% occur once, and the top ten carry approximately 1.1%. Material: naive CD4+ T cells sorted from blood. Described subset: CD45RA+ positively selected. These receptors were taken from a man aged 25 to 40 in good health.

The DNA for the CDR3 is TGTGCCAGCAGCTTAATGAGCGGGAGGGCCGGAGGGGAGCTGTTTTTT. It yields the protein CASSLMSGRAGGELFF. The rearrangement links TRBV7-9 to TRBJ2-2; 10 bases are shared with TRBD2. Looked up from germline, CDR1 is SEHNR and CDR2 is FQNEAQ (reference sequence). CDR3 length equals 16 residues. J was trimmed by 8 bases and V by 2 bases; bases with no gene match: 8.

The CDR3 DNA follows: TGTGCCAGCTCACCCCAGGCCCTGGGAGGGAAAGAGACCCAGTACTTC. It translates to CASSPQALGGKETQYF. This chain connects TRBV18 to TRBJ2-5; 7 bases agree with TRBD2. Looked up from germline, CDR1 is KGHSH and CDR2 is LQKENI. Trimming cost V 3 bases and J 3 bases; bases outside gene matches: 10. The CDR3 sequence is 16 residues long. The variable domain in full, with the rest retrieved from reference TRBV18 and TRBJ2-5, is NAGVMQNPRHLVRRRGQEARLRCSPMKGHSHVYWYRQLPEEGLKFMVYLQKENIIDESGMPKERFSAEFPKEGPSILRIQQVVRGDSAAYFCASSPQALGGKETQYFGPGTRLLVL.

On this clone itself: Other nucleotide sequences from this sample produce the same CDR3. The chain has TRBV28 and TRBJ2-4; 8 bases are shared with TRBD2. Trimming cost V 5 bases and J 3 bases; bases outside gene matches: 3. The V gene's germline CDR1 is MDHEN and CDR2 SYDVKM. CDR3 length equals 14 residues. CDR3: CASSLTSGKNIQYF. The CDR3 DNA reads as TGTGCCAGCAGTCTAACTAGCGGCAAAAACATTCAGTACTTC. Filled out from reference TRBV28 and TRBJ2-4, the complete variable domain reads DVKVTQSSRYLVKRTGEKVFLECVQDMDHENMFWYRQDPGLGLRLIYFSYDVKMKEKGDIPEGYSVSREKKERFSLILESASTNQTSMYLCASSLTSGKNIQYFGAGTRLSVL.

V is TRBV5-3 and J is TRBJ2-7; TRBD2 agrees at 14 bases. TRBV5-3 is designated an ORF whose function remains uncertain. Trimming took 5 bases from V and 1 from J; bases not matched to a gene: 20. There are 21 residues in the CDR3. The CDR3 reads CARRPVPGLAGDPKRSYEQYF. DNA for the CDR3: TGTGCCAGAAGACCTGTCCCGGGACTAGCGGGAGATCCCAAAAGATCCTACGAGCAGTACTTC.

The chain is built from TRBV6-6 and TRBJ2-2, with a possible D match to TRBD2 (6 bases). Germline values: CDR1 MNHNY, CDR2 SVGAGI (reference sequence). This CDR3 has 15 amino acids. V gave up 7 bases and J gave up 4 bases, with 16 bases separating them. The CDR3 region has the DNA TGTGCCAGCACTTATCCGGGGGTGAGCACCGGGGAGCTGTTTTTT. The encoded protein is CASTYPGVSTGELFF.

This chain joins TRBV7-9 and TRBJ1-4, with a possible D match to TRBD1 (6 bases). V lost 6 bases, J lost 8 bases, and 10 bases lay in between. The CDR3 totals 12 residues. Germline CDR1 is SEHNR and CDR2 is FQNEAQ (reference sequence). The chain's CDR3 is CASSSGVEKLFF. The CDR3 nucleotides read TGTGCCAGCAGTTCAGGGGTAGAAAAACTGTTTTTT. The whole variable domain, filled in from reference TRBV7-9 and TRBJ1-4, reads DTGVSQNPRHKITKRGQNVTFRCDPISEHNRLYWYRQTLGQGPEFLTYFQNEAQLEKSRLLSDRFSAERPKGSFSTLEIQRTEQGDSAMYLCASSSGVEKLFFGSGTQLSVL.

The chain employs TRBV18 and TRBJ2-1, with TRBD2 matching 9 bases. CDR3 length equals 16 residues. Trimming cost V 5 bases and J 6 bases; bases outside gene matches: 11. CDR1 KGHSH and CDR2 LQKENI come from the germline V gene. CDR3 bases: TGTGCCAGCTCAGCTTTTCCCCGCGGGAGGGTCAATGAGCAGTTCTTC. Its translation: CASSAFPRGRVNEQFF.

Note on this clone: The sample contains more than one DNA sequence encoding this CDR3. This chain uses TRBV5-1 with TRBJ1-1, with D uncertain. Per germline, CDR1 SGHRS and CDR2 YFSETQ. The CDR3 length is 13 residues. The germline V and J ends were trimmed by 0 bases and 4 bases, with 7 bases remaining between them. CDR3 nucleotide sequence: TGCGCCAGCAGCTTGGTTGGATCCACTGAAGCTTTCTTT. It codes for CASSLVGSTEAFF.

J is TRBJ2-7 and V is TRBV29-1; D is ambiguous. Germline CDR1 reads SQVTM; CDR2 reads ANQGSEA. The V end lost 4 bases, the J end lost 3 bases, and 10 bases lay between the germline ends. This CDR3 contains 12 residues. This chain's CDR3 is CSVGLGDYEQYF. The CDR3 bases are TGCAGCGTTGGGCTAGGTGACTACGAGCAGTACTTC.

Notes on this clone: Other DNA sequences of this sample code for an identical CDR3. The chain carries TRBV18 and TRBJ2-5; 8 bases map to TRBD1. The ends lost 3 bases at V and 2 bases at J; junction bases unmatched: 2. This CDR3 has 14 amino acids. Germline loops: CDR1 KGHSH, CDR2 LQKENI. The CDR3 DNA reads as TGTGCCAGCTCACCCGGGACAGGTCAAGAGACCCAGTACTTC. Translated: CASSPGTGQETQYF. Based on the CDR3 plus reference TRBV18 and TRBJ2-5, the full variable domain is NAGVMQNPRHLVRRRGQEARLRCSPMKGHSHVYWYRQLPEEGLKFMVYLQKENIIDESGMPKERFSAEFPKEGPSILRIQQVVRGDSAAYFCASSPGTGQETQYFGPGTRLLVL.

The chain recombines TRBV6-5 with TRBJ2-1; tentatively, D is TRBD2 (5 bases). CDR3 length: 14 amino acids. The V gene's germline CDR1 is MNHEY and CDR2 SVGAGI. V was cut by 2 bases and J by 3 bases, with 8 bases left in between. This CDR3 is CASSYERIYNEQFF. The CDR3 coding sequence is TGTGCCAGCAGTTACGAGCGGATCTACAATGAGCAGTTCTTC.

This chain links TRBV9 with TRBJ2-1, with D possibly being TRBD2 (7 bases). With 0 bases removed from V and 12 bases from J, the gap between germline ends came to 19 bases. Germline-derived CDR1 and CDR2 are SGDLS and YYNGEE. There are 15 residues in the CDR3. CDR3 residues: CASSVVAGAPGRQFF. CDR3 DNA: TGTGCCAGCAGCGTAGTGGCGGGGGCGCCGGGCAGGCAGTTCTTC. The full variable domain, in which reference TRBV9 and TRBJ2-1 provide the parts outside the CDR3, is DSGVTQTPKHLITATGQRVTLRCSPRSGDLSVYWYQQSLDQGLQFLIQYYNGEERAKGNILERFSAQQFPDLHSELNLSSLELGDSALYFCASSVVAGAPGRQFFGPGTRLTVL.

The gene calls are TRBV13 and TRBJ2-4; maybe TRBD2 (7 bases). The CDR3 has 14 amino acids. The V and J ends lost 7 bases and 0 bases respectively, with 10 bases between them. Germline CDR1 PRHDT, CDR2 FYEKMQ (reference sequence). The CDR3 nucleotides are TGTGCCAGCACTAGGGGGGGAGCCAAAAACATTCAGTACTTC. It specifies CASTRGGAKNIQYF.

Comments on this clone: Other DNA sequences from this sample encode an identical CDR3 as well. This rearrangement joins TRBV28 to TRBJ2-1; the match to TRBD2 covers 11 bases. This CDR3 is built from 16 residues. With V trimmed by 6 bases and J by 4 bases, 8 bases remained unmatched. Germline V lookup: CDR1 MDHEN, CDR2 SYDVKM. In DNA form, the CDR3 reads TGTGCCAGCAGCCCCGCCGGGACTAGCGGATACAATGAGCAGTTCTTC. Residues: CASSPAGTSGYNEQFF. Full variable domain (outside the CDR3, taken from reference TRBV28 and TRBJ2-1): DVKVTQSSRYLVKRTGEKVFLECVQDMDHENMFWYRQDPGLGLRLIYFSYDVKMKEKGDIPEGYSVSREKKERFSLILESASTNQTSMYLCASSPAGTSGYNEQFFGPGTRLTVL.

The rearrangement links TRBV10-3 to TRBJ2-7; 7 bases fit TRBD2. This CDR3 region has 15 residues. The junction had 5 bases not matched to a gene; V was cut back by 0 bases and J by 3 bases. Looked up from germline, CDR1 is ENHRY and CDR2 is SYGVKD. DNA for the CDR3: TGTGCCATCAGTGAGTCCCCTAGCGGCCTCTACGAGCAGTACTTC. This gives the protein CAISESPSGLYEQYF.

The chain has TRBV10-1 and TRBJ2-7; 12 bases agree with TRBD2. Trimming removed 3 bases from V and 6 bases from J; junction bases left unmatched: 6. The CDR3 is 15 residues long. The germline gives CDR1 WNHNN, CDR2 SYGVQD (reference sequence). Here the CDR3 DNA reads TGCGCCAGCAGTGAATTTGTGACTAGCGGGAGCGAGCAGTACTTC. This encodes CASSEFVTSGSEQYF.

The J gene is TRBJ2-1, the V gene TRBV28; TRBD2 agrees at 7 bases. CDR1 is MDHEN and CDR2 is SYDVKM in the germline V gene. The CDR3 sequence is 15 residues long. V was clipped by 3 bases and J by 5 bases; unmatched bases: 7. CDR3 sequence: CASSFGPSGHNEQFF. The CDR3 coding sequence is TGTGCCAGCAGTTTTGGGCCTAGCGGACACAATGAGCAGTTCTTC. Filled out from reference TRBV28 and TRBJ2-1, the complete variable domain reads DVKVTQSSRYLVKRTGEKVFLECVQDMDHENMFWYRQDPGLGLRLIYFSYDVKMKEKGDIPEGYSVSREKKERFSLILESASTNQTSMYLCASSFGPSGHNEQFFGPGTRLTVL.

V is TRBV14 and J is TRBJ2-5, with D unresolved. CDR3 length equals 15 residues. The V end was cut by 0 bases, the J end by 4 bases, with 12 bases between. The germline V gene has CDR1 SGHDN and CDR2 FVKESK. CDR3 in amino acids: CASSQDSRRPETQYF. CDR3 DNA: TGTGCCAGCAGCCAAGATTCCCGGCGCCCAGAGACCCAGTACTTC.

This chain links TRBV6-1 with TRBJ1-1, with a weak D call TRBD1 (6 bases). The CDR3 has 15 residues. The ends were cut back, 0 bases at V and 11 bases at J, with 19 bases in the middle. CDR1 MNHNS and CDR2 SASEGT come from the germline V gene. This chain's CDR3 is CASSEAAGVNLRAFF. In DNA, the CDR3 is TGTGCCAGCAGTGAAGCCGCAGGGGTCAACCTGAGGGCTTTCTTT.

The chain has TRBV5-1 and TRBJ2-3, with 7 bases that match TRBD1. V was clipped by 0 bases and J by 5 bases; unmatched bases: 3. In germline, CDR1 is SGHRS, CDR2 YFSETQ. This CDR3 is built from 14 residues. DNA of the CDR3: TGCGCCAGCAGCTTGGACAGGGGAGAAGATACGCAGTATTTT. Protein: CASSLDRGEDTQYF.

This chain connects TRBV27 to TRBJ2-3, with D perhaps matching TRBD1 or TRBD2 (6 bases each). Looked up from germline, CDR1 is MNHEY and CDR2 is SMNVEV (reference sequence). The CDR3 is 16 amino acids. V was shortened by 8 bases and J by 3 bases, with 21 bases between the two germline ends. CDR3 DNA: TGTGCCAGCCGGTCCTCTTGGGGGGCAGGGACAGATACGCAGTATTTT. It encodes CASRSSWGAGTDTQYF.

This chain joins TRBV27 and TRBJ2-5; TRBD2 aligns across 9 bases. The germline CDR1 and CDR2 sequences are MNHEY and SMNVEV (reference sequence). The CDR3 loop spans 18 amino acids. V gave up 5 bases and J gave up 9 bases; unmatched junction bases: 22. The CDR3 spells CASSPSPPGTSTWTAQYF. The CDR3 DNA sequence: TGTGCCAGCAGTCCTTCCCCACCTGGGACTAGCACATGGACGGCCCAGTACTTC.